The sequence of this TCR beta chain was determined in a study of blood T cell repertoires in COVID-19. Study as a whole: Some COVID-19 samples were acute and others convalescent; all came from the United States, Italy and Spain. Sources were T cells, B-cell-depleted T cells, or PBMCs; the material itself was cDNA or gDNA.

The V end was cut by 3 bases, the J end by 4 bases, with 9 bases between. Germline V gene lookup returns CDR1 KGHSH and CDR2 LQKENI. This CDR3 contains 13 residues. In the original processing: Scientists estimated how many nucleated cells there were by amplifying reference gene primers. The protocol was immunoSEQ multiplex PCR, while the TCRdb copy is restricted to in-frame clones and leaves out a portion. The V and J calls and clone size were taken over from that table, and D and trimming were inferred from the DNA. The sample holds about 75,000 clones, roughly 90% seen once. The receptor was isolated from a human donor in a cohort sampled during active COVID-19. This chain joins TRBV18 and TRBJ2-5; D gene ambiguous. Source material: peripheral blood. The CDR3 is CASSPSTGETQYF. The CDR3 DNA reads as TGTGCCAGCTCACCCTCAACGGGAGAGACCCAGTACTTC.